One sample yielded the 20 T cell receptor beta chains listed below, sequenced in a study of T cells after yellow fever vaccination. Each CDR3 protein gets one entry after TCRdb re-called the 5' RACE reads with MiXCR. This sample has around 250,000 distinct CDR3 sequences, with roughly 4.8% found just once. The source material was CD4+ T cells sorted from PBMCs, sampled on the day of the yellow fever booster vaccination. The receptors were sampled from a man between 18 and 35 years old who received the YFV17D yellow fever vaccine.

This clonotype showed up just a few times. This chain uses TRBV5-1 with TRBJ1-4; D remains unclear. The CDR3 spans 13 residues. V was clipped by 6 bases and J by 5 bases, with 11 bases between them. Looked up from germline, CDR1 is SGHRS and CDR2 is YFSETQ. The CDR3 spells CASTLGMNEKLFF. The CDR3 DNA sequence: TGCGCCAGCACTCTTGGAATGAATGAAAAACTGTTTTTT.

This clonotype was observed many times. The V and J genes are TRBV3-1 and TRBJ2-5; 10 bases match TRBD2. The CDR3 consists of 15 residues. V lost 2 bases to trimming and J lost 5 bases; unmatched junction nucleotides: 5. Per germline, CDR1 LGHDT and CDR2 YNNKEL (reference sequence). The CDR3 loop reads CASSQYSGGAETQYF. The CDR3 DNA is TGTGCCAGCAGCCAATACAGCGGGGGGGCGGAGACCCAGTACTTC.

This clonotype appeared many times. The chain recombines TRBV6-2 or TRBV6-3 with TRBJ2-3; D is uncertain. Germline lookup yields CDR1 MNHEY and CDR2 SVGEGT. This CDR3 comprises 13 residues. Trimming removed 6 bases at V and 13 bases at J, with 20 bases between. The CDR3 region has the DNA TGTGCCAGCAGCCGAAGAACCGGGCCCCCAGAGTATTTT. Translated, it gives CASSRRTGPPEYF.

This clonotype has just a few counts. It is likely a read error, because the conserved phenylalanine at the end of the CDR3 is missing. No DNA is shown, since the ends of the CDR3 on it are uncertain; the CDR3 is the one TCRdb lists. V gene TRBV6-6 combines with J gene TRBJ1-1. Germline loops: CDR1 MNHNY, CDR2 SVGAGI (reference sequence). The CDR3 has 9 residues if both end residues are counted. CDR3 amino acids: CASSYSTAV.

This clonotype came up a few times. The chain combines TRBV9 with TRBJ2-1, with D perhaps given as TRBD1 or TRBD2 (6 bases each). Germline V gene lookup returns CDR1 SGDLS and CDR2 YYNGEE. V was shortened by 3 bases and J by 4 bases, with 14 bases between the two germline ends. The CDR3 is 15 residues long. CDR3 sequence reads: CASSEEEGTYNEQFF. The DNA for the CDR3 is TGTGCCAGCAGCGAGGAGGAGGGGACATACAATGAGCAGTTCTTC.

The gene calls are TRBV6-6 and TRBJ1-5; a weak D match, TRBD1 (5 bases). Germline CDR1 MNHNY, CDR2 SVGAGI (reference sequence). V was cut by 1 base and J by 5 bases, with 12 bases left in between. CDR3 size: 15 residues. CDR3 coding DNA: TGTGCCAGCAGTTACTGGCAGGGTGTCGATCAGCCCCAGCATTTT. This translates into CASSYWQGVDQPQHF.

This clonotype occurred a few times. The chain couples TRBV4-1 to TRBJ1-2; perhaps TRBD1 as D (6 bases). Germline V gene sequence: CDR1 MGHRA, CDR2 YSYEKL. Trimming removed 1 base at V and 8 bases at J, with 17 bases between. The CDR3 is 15 residues long. CDR3 sequence: CASSQVGITGRGYTF. The CDR3 DNA follows: TGCGCCAGCAGCCAAGTCGGTATTACAGGGCGCGGCTACACCTTC.

There are many counts of this clonotype. The V gene is TRBV20-1, the J gene TRBJ2-3, with 9 nucleotides matching TRBD1. The CDR3 loop spans 15 amino acids. V lost 5 bases to trimming and J lost 0 bases; unmatched junction nucleotides: 6. Germline CDR1 reads DFQATT; CDR2 reads SNEGSKA (reference sequence). CDR3 protein: CSAGRQGGSTDTQYF. CDR3 bases: TGCAGTGCTGGCAGACAGGGGGGGAGCACAGATACGCAGTATTTT.

This clonotype was counted between two and nine times. This rearrangement joins TRBV7-9 to TRBJ1-2, with 9 nucleotides matching TRBD1. The CDR3 has 13 residues. The J segment lost 7 bases and the V segment lost 5 bases, leaving 5 bases of the junction unmatched. The germline CDR1 and CDR2 sequences are SEHNR and FQNEAQ (reference sequence). CDR3 region: CASSLDRGSGYTF. Here the CDR3 DNA reads TGTGCCAGCAGCCTAGACAGGGGGAGTGGCTACACCTTC.

This clonotype was observed a handful of times. The chain carries TRBV27 and TRBJ2-7; possibly TRBD1 for D (6 bases). The V gene's germline CDR1 is MNHEY and CDR2 SMNVEV (reference sequence). The CDR3 runs to 14 residues. Trimming removed 1 base at V and 2 bases at J, with 9 bases between. In nucleotides, the CDR3 is TGTGCCAGCAGTTTATTCGAGGGGGCCTACGAGCAGTACTTC. It codes for CASSLFEGAYEQYF.

The rearrangement links TRBV5-4 to TRBJ2-6, with TRBD2 as a possible D gene (7 bases). This CDR3 has 16 amino acids. Germline V gene lookup returns CDR1 SGHNT and CDR2 YYREEE (reference sequence). The germline V and J ends were trimmed by 4 bases and 2 bases, with 13 bases remaining between them. CDR3 in DNA: TGTGCCAGCAGCCCGGGGGGCTGGACTGGGGCCAACGTCCTGACTTTC. It is translated as CASSPGGWTGANVLTF.

This clonotype was detected a few times. The chain has TRBV4-3 and TRBJ2-5; no reliable D call. Germline values: CDR1 LGHNA, CDR2 YSLEER. This CDR3 comprises 16 residues. The V gene lost 0 bases and the J gene lost 3 bases, with 14 bases spanning the gap. The CDR3: CASSQDFLGGKETQYF. CDR3 DNA sequence: TGCGCCAGCAGCCAAGATTTTCTCGGTGGAAAAGAGACCCAGTACTTC.

This clonotype was seen a handful of times. J is TRBJ2-1 and V is TRBV6-2 or TRBV6-3; D possibly corresponds to TRBD2 (6 bases). Trimming cost V 6 bases and J 8 bases, with 14 bases left between them. Germline loops: CDR1 MNHEY, CDR2 SVGEGT. This CDR3 region has 13 residues. CDR3 nucleotides: TGTGCCAGCAGGAAACTTAGCGGCGATGAGCAGTTCTTC. Translating gives CASRKLSGDEQFF.

This clonotype was detected ten times or more. This rearrangement joins TRBV6-1 to TRBJ2-7; weak D call: TRBD1 (6 bases). CDR3 length: 12 residues. Germline lookup yields CDR1 MNHNS and CDR2 SASEGT. Between the trimmed V and J ends, which lost 5 bases and 6 bases, there was a span of 11 bases. CDR3 sequence: CASSPQGTEQYF. DNA of the CDR3: TGTGCCAGCAGTCCACAGGGAACCGAGCAGTACTTC.

The chain is built from TRBV7-8 and TRBJ2-2; TRBD1 might be the D (6 bases). Germline V gene data show CDR1 as SGHVS and CDR2 as FQNEAQ. V was clipped by 1 base and J by 0 bases, with 12 bases between them. CDR3 length equals 17 residues. The CDR3 loop is CASSLVVRTANTGELFF. CDR3 sequence (DNA): TGTGCCAGCAGCTTAGTTGTCAGGACAGCGAACACCGGGGAGCTGTTTTTT.

This sequence joins TRBV6-1 and TRBJ1-4; possibly TRBD1 for D (5 bases). This CDR3 comprises 16 residues. Deletions cut 7 bases from V and 0 bases from J, with 15 bases between. Germline CDR1 MNHNS, CDR2 SASEGT. The CDR3 nucleotides are TGTGCCAGCATCGAACCAGGGCAAACAACTAATGAAAAACTGTTTTTT. Its translation is CASIEPGQTTNEKLFF.

This clonotype was picked up a small number of times. The chain links TRBV10-3 to TRBJ1-5; the match to TRBD1 covers 7 bases. This CDR3 has 15 amino acids. The V segment lost 4 bases and the J segment 8 bases; nucleotides outside the gene matches: 11. CDR1 ENHRY and CDR2 SYGVKD come from the germline V gene. Here the CDR3 DNA reads TGTGCCATCAGTGGACAGGGCGGGTCCCATGAGCCCCAGCATTTT. Protein sequence: CAISGQGGSHEPQHF.

The gene calls are TRBV30 and TRBJ1-5; 8 nucleotides match TRBD1. The V gene's germline CDR1 is GTSNPN and CDR2 SVGIG (reference sequence). The V and J ends lost 4 bases and 5 bases, in that order; junction bases with no gene match: 4. The CDR3 totals 13 residues. CDR3 region: CAWTGGGDQPQHF. In nucleotides, the CDR3 is TGTGCCTGGACAGGGGGCGGCGATCAGCCCCAGCATTTT.

This clonotype was seen repeatedly, ten times or more. The chain couples TRBV9 to TRBJ2-2, with D perhaps TRBD1 (6 bases). Trimming took off 2 bases at V and 7 bases at J, with 12 bases between the two ends. From germline, CDR1 is SGDLS and CDR2 YYNGEE. CDR3 length equals 14 residues. The CDR3: CASSVLGAIGELFF. CDR3 DNA: TGTGCCAGCAGCGTCTTGGGGGCTATCGGGGAGCTGTTTTTT. Complete variable domain (other parts from reference TRBV9 and TRBJ2-2): DSGVTQTPKHLITATGQRVTLRCSPRSGDLSVYWYQQSLDQGLQFLIQYYNGEERAKGNILERFSAQQFPDLHSELNLSSLELGDSALYFCASSVLGAIGELFFGEGSRLTVL.

As regards this clonotype: This may be a read error: a much more frequent sequence differs by one nucleotide. CDR3 nucleotides: TGTGCCAGCGTCCCCGGGACAGGGCTCCTCAATGAGCAGTTCTTC. It specifies CASVPGTGLLNEQFF. V gene TRBV7-8 combines with J gene TRBJ2-1; TRBD1 agrees at 9 bases. This CDR3 comprises 15 residues. J lost 6 bases, V lost 8 bases, and 11 bases had no gene match. Germline V gene sequence: CDR1 SGHVS, CDR2 FQNEAQ.